This T cell receptor beta chain was sequenced for a study of cytomegalovirus exposure and HLA in healthy donors. V was shortened by 6 bases and J by 5 bases, with 13 bases between the two germline ends. The CDR3 is made up of 13 amino acids. Germline V lookup: CDR1 MDHEN, CDR2 SYDVKM. Study-level results: The majority of TCR sequences were rare, yet some public TCRs appeared in many donors. Later analysis suggested most CMV-associated TCR beta chains were HLA-restricted. Presence/absence analyses assumed roughly uniform sequencing depth across donors.

Primers: 60 Vbeta forward and 13 Jbeta reverse. Clones were sequenced by immunoSEQ multiplex PCR, and TCRdb holds only the in-frame ones, with some missing. The repertoire has 150,000 to 200,000 clones, around 81% of them found once; the top ten carry 1.5% to 2%. With regard to this clone: Its antigen is unknown.

The genes are TRBV28 and TRBJ2-5; possibly TRBD2 for D (6 bases). The receptor was derived from a man aged 25-45 years in good health and CMV-seronegative. The sequencing sample was made of PBMCs. The CDR3 is CASSLGGWETQYF. CDR3 coding DNA: TGTGCCAGCAGCCTTGGGGGGTGGGAGACCCAGTACTTC.